The 22 T cell receptor beta chains below all came from one sample that was sequenced in a study of immune heterogeneity within non-small cell lung tumors. The TCR beta CDR3 region was amplified by multiplex PCR employing 32 V and 13 J primers. In TCRdb, the multiplex PCR reads were re-called with MiXCR into one record per CDR3 protein. Of under 13,000 distinct CDR3 sequences listed, more than 15% are singletons. Bulk tumor genomic DNA, 550 to 650 ng per sample, was the template. Collection of several biopsies per primary tumor, spaced far apart, took place during surgery. Curative surgery was undertaken by patients, who had untreated, newly diagnosed non-small cell lung cancer. The sample consisted of lung tumor tissue. These receptors came from a man aged 55 to 70 with non-small cell lung cancer.

The chain recombines TRBV7-2 with TRBJ2-2; D unresolved. The CDR3 spans 14 residues. Trimming shortened V by 1 base and J by 5 bases, and 8 bases separated the two germline ends. Per the germline V gene, CDR1 is SGHTA and CDR2 is FQGNSA. The CDR3 sequence: CASSLVSVTGELFF. CDR3 sequence (DNA): TGTGCCAGCAGCTTAGTGTCAGTAACCGGGGAGCTGTTTTTT.

The V call is TRBV5-4, the J call TRBJ2-3; 7 bases match TRBD1. The CDR3 extends over 16 amino acids. V lost 0 bases and J lost 2; bases outside the gene matches: 6. Germline CDR1 and CDR2: SGHNT and YYREEE (reference sequence). Here the CDR3 reads CASSLERGLVTDTQYF. The CDR3 nucleotides are TGTGCCAGCAGCTTGGAAAGGGGGCTGGTCACAGATACGCAGTATTTT.

The chain links TRBV20-1 to TRBJ2-1; the match to TRBD1 covers 9 bases. Germline V gene data show CDR1 as DFQATT and CDR2 as SNEGSKA (reference sequence). V was pared by 3 bases and J by 9 bases, with 12 bases of the junction left unmatched. This CDR3 region has 15 residues. DNA for the CDR3: TGCAGTGCTAGCGCTCCGGGACAGGGTTTTACTGAGCAGTTCTTC. It yields the protein CSASAPGQGFTEQFF.

This clonotype was picked up many times. V and J are TRBV9 and TRBJ1-6; D ambiguous. This CDR3 is built from 15 residues. CDR1 is SGDLS, CDR2 YYNGEE, per germline. Deletions cut 3 bases from V and 7 bases from J, with 14 bases between. In DNA form, the CDR3 reads TGTGCCAGCAGCGCCACCCAGGAAGGGAATTCACCCCTCCACTTT. Translated: CASSATQEGNSPLHF. Using reference TRBV9 and TRBJ1-6 for the parts outside the CDR3, the full variable domain is DSGVTQTPKHLITATGQRVTLRCSPRSGDLSVYWYQQSLDQGLQFLIQYYNGEERAKGNILERFSAQQFPDLHSELNLSSLELGDSALYFCASSATQEGNSPLHFGNGTRLTVT.

This clonotype was found a few times. The V and J genes are TRBV2 and TRBJ1-3; 8 positions match TRBD1. The CDR3 is 14 residues long. Trimming removed 6 bases from V and 3 bases from J; junction bases left unmatched: 4. Germline CDR1 reads SNHLY; CDR2 reads FYNNEI. The CDR3 DNA reads as TGTGCCAGCAGAATGGACAGGGTTGGAAACACCATATATTTT. Its translation is CASRMDRVGNTIYF.

In this sample, this clonotype turned up many times. The J gene is TRBJ2-7, the V gene TRBV5-1; 9 nucleotides align to TRBD2. The V gene's germline CDR1 is SGHRS and CDR2 YFSETQ. There are 15 residues in the CDR3. J gave up 4 bases and V 4 bases, and 9 bases lay outside the gene matches. The CDR3 DNA reads as TGCGCCAGCAGCCCCACCGGGACTAGCTTATACGAGCAGTACTTC. It specifies CASSPTGTSLYEQYF.

This clonotype was detected only a few times. The V and J genes are TRBV19 and TRBJ2-1; TRBD2 matches at 7 bases. V shed 5 bases and J 8 bases; nucleotides not matched to a gene: 12. CDR1 is LNHDA and CDR2 is SQIVND in the germline V gene (reference sequence). The CDR3 totals 15 residues. The CDR3, as DNA: TGTGCCAGTAGTTCTTCGGGAGGCTGGGGACATGAGCAGTTCTTC. Protein: CASSSSGGWGHEQFF.

This clonotype was detected a few times. The gene calls are TRBV6-4 and TRBJ2-3; 9 bases agree with TRBD2. From germline, CDR1 is MRHNA and CDR2 SNTAGT. This CDR3 contains 22 residues. V gave up 0 bases and J gave up 1 base; unmatched junction bases: 20. In DNA form, the CDR3 reads TGTGCCAGCAGTGACTCGACCAGGGTTTGTCGGCGGGGGGGGGGATGCACAGATACGCAGTATTTT. Protein sequence: CASSDSTRVCRRGGGCTDTQYF.

By share of the sample, this clonotype is medium-sized. The gene calls are TRBV9 and TRBJ1-2; TRBD1 matches at 8 bases. V trimming: 3 bases; J trimming: 7 bases; junction bases outside the gene matches: 11. Per the germline V gene, CDR1 is SGDLS and CDR2 is YYNGEE. This CDR3 is built from 15 residues. CDR3 nucleotides: TGTGCCAGCAGCGATATACAGGGGGTTGGATCTGGCTACACCTTC. As protein: CASSDIQGVGSGYTF.

By its share, this clonotype is medium-sized. This chain uses TRBV18 with TRBJ2-3; no reliable D call. V was trimmed by 2 bases and J by 4 bases, leaving 7 bases between them. The CDR3 covers 13 residues. Germline values: CDR1 KGHSH, CDR2 LQKENI. CDR3 residues: CASSPGSPDTQYF. CDR3 DNA: TGTGCCAGCTCACCAGGGTCTCCAGATACGCAGTATTTT.

J is TRBJ2-5 and V is TRBV6-1; 9 bases fit TRBD1. CDR3 size: 15 residues. Germline V gene data show CDR1 as MNHNS and CDR2 as SASEGT. The junction had 8 bases not matched to a gene; V was cut back by 6 bases and J by 3 bases. The DNA for the CDR3 is TGTGCCAGCAGCGGATGGACAGGGGTGGAAGAGACCCAGTACTTC. It specifies CASSGWTGVEETQYF.

This clonotype is labeled medium-sized. The chain is built from TRBV19 and TRBJ2-2; D possibly uses TRBD1 or TRBD2 (5 bases each). This CDR3 comprises 16 residues. V lost 1 base and J lost 5, with 14 bases in between. Germline-derived CDR1 and CDR2 are LNHDA and SQIVND (reference sequence). The CDR3 here is CASSIGQGVGTGELFF. CDR3 coding DNA: TGTGCCAGTAGTATAGGGCAGGGAGTAGGAACCGGGGAGCTGTTTTTT.

By sample fraction, this clonotype is medium-sized (0.01 to 0.1%). This chain uses TRBV5-1 with TRBJ2-7, with 10 bases matching TRBD2. Germline loops: CDR1 SGHRS, CDR2 YFSETQ. CDR3 length equals 15 residues. With 0 bases clipped from V and 3 bases from J, the junction kept 3 bases outside the gene matches. The CDR3 reads CASSLEASGGYEQYF. CDR3 in DNA: TGCGCCAGCAGCTTGGAGGCTAGCGGGGGCTACGAGCAGTACTTC.

This clonotype is deemed medium-sized. The chain has TRBV19 and TRBJ1-2; the D is unclear. The V and J ends lost 3 bases and 4 bases respectively, with 9 bases between them. This CDR3 is 13 amino acids long. From germline, CDR1 is LNHDA and CDR2 SQIVND (reference sequence). The CDR3 nucleotides are TGTGCCAGTAGTATGGTGGAGTCCTATGGCTACACCTTC. Protein: CASSMVESYGYTF.

Within the sample, this clonotype is large. The chain joins TRBV12-3 or TRBV12-4 to TRBJ1-2; TRBD1 might be the D (5 bases). The length of the CDR3 is 11 residues. V lost 7 bases and J lost 7, with 10 bases in between. This chain's CDR3 is CASTLGTGYTF. DNA for the CDR3: TGTGCCAGCACTCTAGGGACTGGCTACACCTTC.

On this clonotype: A much more abundant neighbour one base away suggests this may be a read error. In nucleotides, the CDR3 is TGTGCCAGCGTACGACTAGCGGGTTCCTACGAGCAGTACTTC. Encoded protein: CASVRLAGSYEQYF. The chain has TRBV6-1 and TRBJ2-7; 10 positions match TRBD2. Germline trimming cut 8 bases from V and 1 base from J; bases unmatched to any gene: 5. CDR3 length equals 14 residues. The germline gives CDR1 MNHNS, CDR2 SASEGT.

In its sample, this clonotype was seen a few times. This sequence joins TRBV20-1 and TRBJ2-5, with 13 bases aligning to TRBD2. This CDR3 region has 15 residues. The V gene's germline CDR1 is DFQATT and CDR2 SNEGSKA (reference sequence). V was clipped by 5 bases and J by 2 bases; unmatched bases: 5. The CDR3 spells CSAAGTSGNQETQYF. The CDR3 nucleotides are TGCAGTGCTGCAGGGACTAGCGGGAATCAAGAGACCCAGTACTTC.

As for this clonotype: At one boundary the junction diverges from the germline segment, which might be a read error. This chain uses TRBV7-3 with TRBJ2-3; the match to TRBD2 covers 9 bases. This CDR3 has 15 amino acids. Germline CDR1 reads SGHTA; CDR2 reads FQGTGA. The CDR3 here is CAISAAGGSTDTQYF. CDR3 bases: TGTGCCATCAGCGCAGCGGGAGGCTCCACAGATACGCAGTATTTT.

Note on this clonotype: One base away lies a much larger clone, so this may be a sequencing read error. V gene TRBV6-1 combines with J gene TRBJ2-1; D remains ambiguous. There are 16 residues in the CDR3. Germline assignment: CDR1 MNHNS and CDR2 SASEGT. V shed 3 bases and J shed 5 bases, with 17 bases lying between them. The CDR3 DNA follows: TGTGCCAGCAGTGAGTCGGTTCTTCCTCCCGACAATGAGCAGTTCTTC. It is translated as CASSESVLPPDNEQFF.

This clonotype was observed a handful of times. This chain links TRBV20-1 with TRBJ2-5, with 8 bases matching TRBD2. Germline V lookup: CDR1 DFQATT, CDR2 SNEGSKA (reference sequence). The V segment lost 6 bases and the J segment 4 bases; nucleotides outside the gene matches: 16. This CDR3 is built from 16 residues. CDR3 DNA: TGCAGTGCCGACATAAAGAAAGCGGGAGTTGGAGAGACCCAGTACTTC. Its protein is CSADIKKAGVGETQYF.

The chain is built from TRBV2 and TRBJ2-5; 9 positions match TRBD2. J lost 2 bases, V lost 3 bases, and 4 bases had no gene match. CDR3 length: 15 residues. CDR1 SNHLY and CDR2 FYNNEI come from the germline V gene. The CDR3 region is CASSDASGEQETQYF. The CDR3 DNA is TGTGCCAGCAGTGATGCTAGCGGGGAGCAAGAGACCCAGTACTTC.

This clonotype turned up a few times. The V and J genes are TRBV7-9 and TRBJ1-2, with 7 bases lining up with TRBD1. The CDR3 has 14 residues. With V trimmed by 5 bases and J by 1 base, 4 bases remained unmatched. Germline CDR1 and CDR2: SEHNR and FQNEAQ (reference sequence). Here the CDR3 DNA reads TGTGCCAGCAGCCCCAGGGGGGATAACTATGGCTACACCTTC. Translating gives CASSPRGDNYGYTF.